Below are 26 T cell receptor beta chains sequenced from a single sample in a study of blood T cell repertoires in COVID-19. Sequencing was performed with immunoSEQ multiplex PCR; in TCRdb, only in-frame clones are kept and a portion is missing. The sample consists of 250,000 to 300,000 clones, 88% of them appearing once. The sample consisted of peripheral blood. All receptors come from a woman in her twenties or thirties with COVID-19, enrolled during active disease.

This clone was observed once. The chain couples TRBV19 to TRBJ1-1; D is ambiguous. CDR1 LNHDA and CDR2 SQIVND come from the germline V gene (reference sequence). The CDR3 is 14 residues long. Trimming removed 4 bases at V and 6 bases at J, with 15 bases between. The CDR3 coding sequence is TGTGCCAGTAGTACCCCCGGGGAGAGAGCTGAAGCTTTCTTT. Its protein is CASSTPGERAEAFF.

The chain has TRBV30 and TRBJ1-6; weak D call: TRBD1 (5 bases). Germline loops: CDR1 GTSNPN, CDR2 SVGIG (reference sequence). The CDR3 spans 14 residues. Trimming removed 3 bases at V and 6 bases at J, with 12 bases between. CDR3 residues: CAWRGAGINSPLHF. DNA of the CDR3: TGTGCCTGGAGAGGGGCAGGGATTAATTCACCCCTCCACTTT.

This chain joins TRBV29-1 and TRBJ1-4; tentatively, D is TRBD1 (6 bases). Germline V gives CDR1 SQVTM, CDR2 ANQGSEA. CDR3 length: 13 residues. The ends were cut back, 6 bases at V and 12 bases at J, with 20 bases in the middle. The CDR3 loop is CSVGKGRGFELFF. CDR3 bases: TGCAGCGTGGGGAAGGGCAGGGGCTTTGAACTGTTTTTT. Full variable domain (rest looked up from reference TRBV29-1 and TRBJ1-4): SAVISQKPSRDICQRGTSLTIQCQVDSQVTMMFWYRQQPGQSLTLIATANQGSEATYESGFVIDKFPISRPNLTFSTLTVSNMSPEDSSIYLCSVGKGRGFELFFGSGTQLSVL.

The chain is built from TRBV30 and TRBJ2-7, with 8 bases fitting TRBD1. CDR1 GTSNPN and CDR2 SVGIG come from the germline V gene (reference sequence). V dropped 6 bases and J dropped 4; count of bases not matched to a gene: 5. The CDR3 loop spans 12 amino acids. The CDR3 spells CACGQGGYEQYF. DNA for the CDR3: TGTGCCTGTGGACAGGGTGGGTACGAGCAGTACTTC.

CDR3 sequence reads: CASSLARYGQSPFF. Here the CDR3 DNA reads TGTGCCAGCAGTCTAGCACGATACGGACAGTCTCCGTTCTTC. The rearrangement links TRBV28 to TRBJ2-1; D is possibly TRBD1 (6 bases). CDR1 MDHEN and CDR2 SYDVKM come from the germline V gene. V gave up 5 bases and J gave up 15 bases, with 23 bases separating them. The CDR3 totals 14 residues.

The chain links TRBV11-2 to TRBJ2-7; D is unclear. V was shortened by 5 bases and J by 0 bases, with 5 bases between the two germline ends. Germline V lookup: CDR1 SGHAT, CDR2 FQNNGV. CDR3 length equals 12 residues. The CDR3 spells CASSPRSYEQYF. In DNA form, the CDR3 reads TGTGCCAGCAGCCCCCGCTCCTACGAGCAGTACTTC. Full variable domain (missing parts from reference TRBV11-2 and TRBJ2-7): EAGVAQSPRYKIIEKRQSVAFWCNPISGHATLYWYQQILGQGPKLLIQFQNNGVVDDSQLPKDRFSAERLKGVDSTLKIQPAKLEDSAVYLCASSPRSYEQYFGPGTRLTVT.

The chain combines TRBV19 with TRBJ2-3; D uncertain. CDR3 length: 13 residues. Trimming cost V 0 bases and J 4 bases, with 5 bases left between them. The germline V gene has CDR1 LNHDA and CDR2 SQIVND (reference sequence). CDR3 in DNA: TGTGCCAGTAGTATAGATACGGCAGATACGCAGTATTTT. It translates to CASSIDTADTQYF.

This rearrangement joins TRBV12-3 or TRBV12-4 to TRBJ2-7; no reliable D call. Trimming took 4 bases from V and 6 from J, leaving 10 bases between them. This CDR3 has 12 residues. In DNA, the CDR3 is TGTGCCAGCAGTTGGTCTAGAAGCGAGCAGTACTTC. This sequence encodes CASSWSRSEQYF.

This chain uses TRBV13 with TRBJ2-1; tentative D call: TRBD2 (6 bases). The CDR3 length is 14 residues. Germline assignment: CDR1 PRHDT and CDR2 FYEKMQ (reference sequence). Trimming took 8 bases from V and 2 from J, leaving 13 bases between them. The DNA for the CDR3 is TGTGCCAGCCTACGAGGCGGGGCCTACAATGAGCAGTTCTTC. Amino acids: CASLRGGAYNEQFF. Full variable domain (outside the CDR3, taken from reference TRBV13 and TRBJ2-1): AAGVIQSPRHLIKEKRETATLKCYPIPRHDTVYWYQQGPGQDPQFLISFYEKMQSDKGSIPDRFSAQQFSDYHSELNMSSLELGDSALYFCASLRGGAYNEQFFGPGTRLTVL.

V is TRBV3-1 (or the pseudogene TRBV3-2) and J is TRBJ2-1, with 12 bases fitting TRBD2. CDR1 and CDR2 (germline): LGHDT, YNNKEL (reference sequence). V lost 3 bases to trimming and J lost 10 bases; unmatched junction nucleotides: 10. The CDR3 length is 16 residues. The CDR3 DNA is TGTGCCAGCAGCCAGCTGCTAGCGGGAGGGCCGGGGGAGCAGTTCTTC. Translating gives CASSQLLAGGPGEQFF.

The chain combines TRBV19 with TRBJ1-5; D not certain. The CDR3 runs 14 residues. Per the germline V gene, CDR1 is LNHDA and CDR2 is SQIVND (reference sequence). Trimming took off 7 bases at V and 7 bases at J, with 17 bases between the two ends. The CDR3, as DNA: TGTGCCAGTAAGCTCGACGCAGCGGCCCAGCCCCAGCATTTT. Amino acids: CASKLDAAAQPQHF.

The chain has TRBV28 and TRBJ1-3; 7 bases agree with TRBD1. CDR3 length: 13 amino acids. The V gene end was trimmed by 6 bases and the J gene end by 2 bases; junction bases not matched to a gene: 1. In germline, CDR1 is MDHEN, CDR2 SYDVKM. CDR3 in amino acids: CASSRGAGNTIYF. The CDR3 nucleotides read TGTGCCAGCAGCAGGGGGGCTGGAAACACCATATATTTT.

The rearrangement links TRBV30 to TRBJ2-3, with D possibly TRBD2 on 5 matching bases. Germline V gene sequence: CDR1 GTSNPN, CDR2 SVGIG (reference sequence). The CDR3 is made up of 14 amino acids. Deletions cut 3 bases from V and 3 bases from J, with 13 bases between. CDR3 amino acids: CAWRPGLGTDTQYF. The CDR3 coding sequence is TGTGCCTGGAGACCCGGACTCGGAACAGATACGCAGTATTTT.

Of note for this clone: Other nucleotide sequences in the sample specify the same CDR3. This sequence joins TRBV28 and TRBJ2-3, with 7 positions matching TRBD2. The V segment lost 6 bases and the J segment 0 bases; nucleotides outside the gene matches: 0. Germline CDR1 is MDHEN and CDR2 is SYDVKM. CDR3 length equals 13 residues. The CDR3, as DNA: TGTGCCAGCAGGGGGGGGAGCACAGATACGCAGTATTTT. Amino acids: CASRGGSTDTQYF.

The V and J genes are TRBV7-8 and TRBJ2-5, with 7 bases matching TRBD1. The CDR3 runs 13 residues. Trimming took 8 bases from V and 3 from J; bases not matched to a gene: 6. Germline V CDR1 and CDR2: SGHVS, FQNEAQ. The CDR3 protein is CASSQDRKETQYF. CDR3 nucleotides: TGTGCCAGCTCCCAGGACAGGAAAGAGACCCAGTACTTC.

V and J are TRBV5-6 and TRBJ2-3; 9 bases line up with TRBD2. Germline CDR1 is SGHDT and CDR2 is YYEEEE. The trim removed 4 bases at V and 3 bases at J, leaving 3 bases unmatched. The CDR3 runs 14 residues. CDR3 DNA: TGTGCCAGCAGCCGTAGCGGGAGAACAGATACGCAGTATTTT. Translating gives CASSRSGRTDTQYF.

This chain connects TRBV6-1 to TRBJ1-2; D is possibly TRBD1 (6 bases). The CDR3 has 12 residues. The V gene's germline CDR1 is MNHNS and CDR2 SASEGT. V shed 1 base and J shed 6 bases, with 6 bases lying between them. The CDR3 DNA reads TGTGCCAGCAGTGAAGGGACAGATGGCTACACCTTC. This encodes CASSEGTDGYTF.

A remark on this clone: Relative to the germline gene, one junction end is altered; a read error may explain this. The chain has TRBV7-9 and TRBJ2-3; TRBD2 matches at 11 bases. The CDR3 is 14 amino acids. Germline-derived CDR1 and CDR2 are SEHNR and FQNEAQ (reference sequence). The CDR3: CASSIAGGTDTQYF. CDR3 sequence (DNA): TGTGCCAGCAGCATAGCGGGAGGGACAGATACGCAGTATTTT.

CDR3: CASSQAYSGTYEQYF. The DNA of the CDR3 is TGCGCCAGCAGCCAAGCTTATAGCGGGACCTACGAGCAGTACTTC. The chain has TRBV4-1 and TRBJ2-7, with TRBD2 identical over 8 bases. The CDR3 totals 15 residues. Unmatched junction bases numbered 4, after V lost 1 base and J lost 2 bases. Germline V gene sequence: CDR1 MGHRA, CDR2 YSYEKL.

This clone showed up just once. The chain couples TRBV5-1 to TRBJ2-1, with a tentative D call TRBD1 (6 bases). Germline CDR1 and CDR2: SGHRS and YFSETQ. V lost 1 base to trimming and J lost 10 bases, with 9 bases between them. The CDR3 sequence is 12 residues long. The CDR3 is CASSLYREEQFF. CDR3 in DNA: TGCGCCAGCAGCTTGTACAGGGAGGAGCAGTTCTTC.

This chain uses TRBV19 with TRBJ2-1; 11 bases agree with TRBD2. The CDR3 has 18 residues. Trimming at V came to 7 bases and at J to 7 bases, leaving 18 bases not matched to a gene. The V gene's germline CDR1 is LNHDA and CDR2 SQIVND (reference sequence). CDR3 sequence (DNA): TGTGCCAGTACCCGGACTAGCGGGTTCTCCCCTGGCCGAAATGAGCAGTTCTTC. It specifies CASTRTSGFSPGRNEQFF.

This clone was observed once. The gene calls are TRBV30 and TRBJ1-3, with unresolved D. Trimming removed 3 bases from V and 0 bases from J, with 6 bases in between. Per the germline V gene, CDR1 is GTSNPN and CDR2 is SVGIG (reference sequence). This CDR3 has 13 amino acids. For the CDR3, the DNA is TGTGCCTGGAGCCGGAGCTCTGGAAACACCATATATTTT. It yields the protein CAWSRSSGNTIYF.

CDR3 region: CASNRQGAGELFF. As DNA, the CDR3 is TGTGCCAGCAATAGACAGGGGGCCGGGGAGCTGTTTTTT. This chain links TRBV2 with TRBJ2-2; 9 nucleotides line up with TRBD1. Per germline, CDR1 SNHLY and CDR2 FYNNEI. CDR3 length: 13 amino acids. V was clipped by 7 bases and J by 6 bases; unmatched bases: 3.

CDR3: CASSPGSPSNQPQHF. The CDR3 DNA sequence: TGTGCCAGCAGCCCGGGAAGCCCCAGCAATCAGCCCCAGCATTTT. The genes are TRBV28 and TRBJ1-5; D remains ambiguous. This CDR3 is 15 amino acids long. Trimming left V 6 bases short and J 1 base short, with 13 bases between. From germline, CDR1 is MDHEN and CDR2 SYDVKM.

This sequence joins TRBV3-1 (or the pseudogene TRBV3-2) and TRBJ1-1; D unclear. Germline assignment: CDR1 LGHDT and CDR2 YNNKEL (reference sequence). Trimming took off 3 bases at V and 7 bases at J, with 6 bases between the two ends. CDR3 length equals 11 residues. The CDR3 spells CASSHGDEAFF. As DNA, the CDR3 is TGTGCCAGCAGCCACGGTGATGAAGCTTTCTTT.

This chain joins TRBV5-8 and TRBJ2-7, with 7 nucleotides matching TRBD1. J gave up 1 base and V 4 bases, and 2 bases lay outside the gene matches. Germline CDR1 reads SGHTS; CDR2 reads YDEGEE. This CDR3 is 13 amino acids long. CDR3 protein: CASSPRGSYEQYF. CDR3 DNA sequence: TGTGCCAGCAGCCCCAGGGGGTCCTACGAGCAGTACTTC.